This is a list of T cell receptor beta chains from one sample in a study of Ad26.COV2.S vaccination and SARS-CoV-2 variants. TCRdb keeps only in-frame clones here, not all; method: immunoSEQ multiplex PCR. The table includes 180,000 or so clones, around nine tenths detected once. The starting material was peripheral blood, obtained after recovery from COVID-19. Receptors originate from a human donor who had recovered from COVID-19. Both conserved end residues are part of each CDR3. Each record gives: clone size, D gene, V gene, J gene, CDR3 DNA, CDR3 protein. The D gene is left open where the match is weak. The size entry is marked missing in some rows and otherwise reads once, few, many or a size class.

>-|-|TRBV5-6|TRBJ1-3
TGTGCCAGCAGCTTGGTGGTGGGGCTTGACTCTGGAAACACCATATATTTT
CASSLVVGLDSGNTIYF
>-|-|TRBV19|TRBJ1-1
TGTGCCAGTAGTGCATACAGGCGTTCAAACACTGAAGCTTTCTTT
CASSAYRRSNTEAFF
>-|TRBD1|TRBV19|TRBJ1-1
TGTGCCAGTAGTATACCTCCGGGACAGGGGACCCCTGAAGCTTTCTTT
CASSIPPGQGTPEAFF
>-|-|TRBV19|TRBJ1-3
TGTGCCAGTAACACCGGGACACCTGGAAACACCATATATTTT
CASNTGTPGNTIYF
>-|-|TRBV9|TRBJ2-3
TGTGCCAGCAGCGTAGCCCCTGGAGATACGCAGTATTTT
CASSVAPGDTQYF
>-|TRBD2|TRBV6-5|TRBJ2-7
TGTGCCAGCAGTTACTCGGCTAGCGGAACCTACGAGCAGTACTTC
CASSYSASGTYEQYF
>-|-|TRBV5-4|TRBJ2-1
TGTGCCAGCAGCCCTCCGGGACCAAACAATGAGCAGTTCTTC
CASSPPGPNNEQFF
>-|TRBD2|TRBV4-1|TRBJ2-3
TGCGCCAGCAGCCAAGGGAGCGGGGGGTTCCTCACAGATACGCAGTATTTT
CASSQGSGGFLTDTQYF
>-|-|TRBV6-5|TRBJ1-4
TGTGCCAGCAGTTACTCGCGACGGACAGTCAATGAAAAACTGTTTTTT
CASSYSRRTVNEKLFF
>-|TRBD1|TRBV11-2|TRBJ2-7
TGTGCCAGCAGGTCGGGACAGGGTGGCTACGAGCAGTACTTC
CASRSGQGGYEQYF
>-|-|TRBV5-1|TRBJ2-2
TGCGCCAGCAGCTTGGTGGGGGGCCGGACCGGGGAGCTGTTTTTT
CASSLVGGRTGELFF
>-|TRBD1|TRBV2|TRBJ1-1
TGTGCCAGTATTACAGGGGAGAACACTGAAGCTTTCTTT
CASITGENTEAFF
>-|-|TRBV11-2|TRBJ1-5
TGTGCCAGCAGCTTAGGACCCCAGCAGCCCCAGCATTTT
CASSLGPQQPQHF
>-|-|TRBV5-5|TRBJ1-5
TGTGCCAGCAGCTTATCTCGGGGCAGCCCCAATCAGCCCCAGCATTTT
CASSLSRGSPNQPQHF
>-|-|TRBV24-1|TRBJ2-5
TGTGCCACCAGTGATCGCAGGGATGCCCAAGAGACCCAGTACTTC
CATSDRRDAQETQYF
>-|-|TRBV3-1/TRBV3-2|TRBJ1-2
TGTGCCAGCAGTCTAGTCCAGGGATTTGGGGGCTACACCTTC
CASSLVQGFGGYTF
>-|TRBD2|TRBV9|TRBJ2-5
TGTGCCAGCAGCGTTTTAGCGGGAGGGCAAGAGACCCAGTACTTC
CASSVLAGGQETQYF
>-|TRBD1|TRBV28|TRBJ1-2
TGTGCCAGCAGTCCACACGGACAGGGGGTCGGGGGCTACACCTTC
CASSPHGQGVGGYTF
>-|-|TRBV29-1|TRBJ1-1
TGCAGCGTTGAGAGTGAATGGAACACTGAAGCTTTCTTT
CSVESEWNTEAFF
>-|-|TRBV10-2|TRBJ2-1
TGCGCCAGCAGCCCCTCCTGGACTACTTACAATGAGCAGTTCTTC
CASSPSWTTYNEQFF
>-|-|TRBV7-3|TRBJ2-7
TGTGCCAGCAGCCACCCCGGGACGAGGCAGTACTTC
CASSHPGTRQYF
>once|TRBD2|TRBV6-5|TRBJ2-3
TGTGCCAGCAGTCAGGCTAGCGGGGCCCCAGATACGCAGTATTTT
CASSQASGAPDTQYF
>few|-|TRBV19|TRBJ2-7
TGTGCCAGTAGTATAATGGTGGCGGGGCCGGTGGGCTACGAGCAGTACTTC
CASSIMVAGPVGYEQYF
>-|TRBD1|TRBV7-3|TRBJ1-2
TGTGCCAGCAGCCCGGCCGGGACAGGCTATGGCTACACCTTC
CASSPAGTGYGYTF
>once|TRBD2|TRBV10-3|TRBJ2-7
TGTGCCATCAGAGAAAATCTAGCGGGTTACGAGCAGTACTTC
CAIRENLAGYEQYF
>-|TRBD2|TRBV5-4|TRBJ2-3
TGTGCCAGCAGCTATCGAGCGGGGGGGAGCACAGATACGCAGTATTTT
CASSYRAGGSTDTQYF
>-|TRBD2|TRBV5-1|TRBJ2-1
TGCGCCAGCAGTTTAACCACTAGCGGGGGATTCGGTGAGCAGTTCTTC
CASSLTTSGGFGEQFF
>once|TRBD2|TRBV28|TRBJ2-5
TGTGCCAGCAGCCGGACTAGCGGGGGCCCTAGTGAGTGGACCCAGTACTTC
CASSRTSGGPSEWTQYF
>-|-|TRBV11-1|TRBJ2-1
TGTGCCAGCAGCTTCGGACCCACCGGTGGCTACAATGAGCAGTTCTTC
CASSFGPTGGYNEQFF
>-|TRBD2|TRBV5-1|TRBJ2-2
TGCGCCAGCAGCGGACTCGCGGGAGGGCTAGGGGAGCTGTTTTTT
CASSGLAGGLGELFF
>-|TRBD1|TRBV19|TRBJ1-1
TGTGCCAGTAGTATCTCGGGACAGGGGTCGTTAACTGAAGCTTTCTTT
CASSISGQGSLTEAFF
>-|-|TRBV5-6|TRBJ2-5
TGTGCCAGCAGCTTGGGTACGGAGACCCAGTACTTC
CASSLGTETQYF
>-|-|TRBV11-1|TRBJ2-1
TGTGCCAGCAGCCAAAACCCTGACCGAAGGGATGAGCAGTTCTTC
CASSQNPDRRDEQFF
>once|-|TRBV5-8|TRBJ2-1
TGTGCCAGCCGCCCACTGTCTGGCAATGAGCAGTTCTTC
CASRPLSGNEQFF
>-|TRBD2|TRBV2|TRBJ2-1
TGTGCCAGCAAGCGACTAGCTGGGTCCAATGAGCAGTTCTTC
CASKRLAGSNEQFF
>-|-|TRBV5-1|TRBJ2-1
TGCGCCAGCAGCTTGGCTTCGGTTACCTACAATGAGCAGTTCTTC
CASSLASVTYNEQFF
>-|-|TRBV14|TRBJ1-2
TGTGCCAGCAGCCAAGTAAAGAGCCCGGAGGATGGCTACACCTTC
CASSQVKSPEDGYTF
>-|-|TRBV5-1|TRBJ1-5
TGCGCCACCAAACCTGGGGAAACTAATCAGCCCCAGCATTTT
CATKPGETNQPQHF
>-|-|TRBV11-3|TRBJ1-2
TGTGCCAGCCGCCCTAAGGGGGAGGCCCACTATGGCTACACCTTC
CASRPKGEAHYGYTF
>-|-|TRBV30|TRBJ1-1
TGTGCCTGGAGGACTCTGGGACTGAACACTGAAGCTTTCTTT
CAWRTLGLNTEAFF
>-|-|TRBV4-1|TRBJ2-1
TGCGCCAGCAGCCTCCAATACAATGAGCAGTTCTTC
CASSLQYNEQFF
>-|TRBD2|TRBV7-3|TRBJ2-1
TGTGCCAGCAGCCCCGGGACTAGAATCCACAATGAGCAGTTCTTC
CASSPGTRIHNEQFF
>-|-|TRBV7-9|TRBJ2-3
TGTGCCAGCAGCTCAGAGGGATTAGTCTCAGATACGCAGTATTTT
CASSSEGLVSDTQYF
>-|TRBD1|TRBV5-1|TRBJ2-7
TGCGCCAGCAGCTTCCGGGACAGTGCCTACGAGCAGTACTTC
CASSFRDSAYEQYF
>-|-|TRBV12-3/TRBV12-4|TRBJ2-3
TGTGCCAGCAGTACAAGGGCAGATACGCAGTATTTT
CASSTRADTQYF
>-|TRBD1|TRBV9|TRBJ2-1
TGTGCCAGCAGCGTAGGAAGGGGGCTTAGTGAGCAGTTCTTC
CASSVGRGLSEQFF
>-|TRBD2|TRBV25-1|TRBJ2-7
TGTGCCAGCAGTGAAGGCGCGGGAGCCCCCTACGAGCAGTACTTC
CASSEGAGAPYEQYF
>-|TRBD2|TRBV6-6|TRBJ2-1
TGTGCCAGCAGTTACCCTAGCGGGGGGGAGCAGTTCTTC
CASSYPSGGEQFF
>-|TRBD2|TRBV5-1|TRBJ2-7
TGCGCCAGCAGCTTGGACACCCCGGGACTAGCGGGAGTCGCCTTC
CASSLDTPGLAGVAF
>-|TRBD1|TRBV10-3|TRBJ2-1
TGTGCCATCAGTGAGTCCGGGACAGGGGCGGGTGAGCAGTTCTTC
CAISESGTGAGEQFF
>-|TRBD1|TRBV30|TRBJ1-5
TGTGCCTGGAGTATGGGACAGGGCCCCCGGCATTTT
CAWSMGQGPRHF
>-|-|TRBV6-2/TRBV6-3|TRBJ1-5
TGTGCCAGCAGTTACTACCTGGTTACCGGGCATCAGCCCCAGCATTTT
CASSYYLVTGHQPQHF
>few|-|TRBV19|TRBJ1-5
TGTGCCAGTAGTCCGACAGCCAGCAATCAGCCCCAGCATTTT
CASSPTASNQPQHF
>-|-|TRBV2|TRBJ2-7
TGTGCCAGCTTTGGAACCACTGCCCTATACTACGAGCAGTACTTC
CASFGTTALYYEQYF
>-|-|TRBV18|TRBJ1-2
TGTGCCAGCTCACCCGGGGAGGTTCCGGGAGGCTACACCTTC
CASSPGEVPGGYTF
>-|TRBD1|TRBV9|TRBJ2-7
TGTGCCAGCAGTGTCGGGCAGGGGGCCTACGAGCAGTACTTC
CASSVGQGAYEQYF
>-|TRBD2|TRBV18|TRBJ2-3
TGTGCCAGCTCACCTCTCCCGACTAGCGGGAGCACAGATACGCAGTATTTT
CASSPLPTSGSTDTQYF
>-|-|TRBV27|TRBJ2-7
TGTGCCAGCAGTTTATCTTATCAGGCCCGCTCCTACGAGCAGTACTTC
CASSLSYQARSYEQYF
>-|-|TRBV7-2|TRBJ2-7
TGTGCCAGCAGCTTAGTCGATACCTCCTACGAGCAGTACTTC
CASSLVDTSYEQYF
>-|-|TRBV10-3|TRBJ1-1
TGTGCCATCGCACCCAATGGAGCAGTGAACACTGAAGCTTTCTTT
CAIAPNGAVNTEAFF